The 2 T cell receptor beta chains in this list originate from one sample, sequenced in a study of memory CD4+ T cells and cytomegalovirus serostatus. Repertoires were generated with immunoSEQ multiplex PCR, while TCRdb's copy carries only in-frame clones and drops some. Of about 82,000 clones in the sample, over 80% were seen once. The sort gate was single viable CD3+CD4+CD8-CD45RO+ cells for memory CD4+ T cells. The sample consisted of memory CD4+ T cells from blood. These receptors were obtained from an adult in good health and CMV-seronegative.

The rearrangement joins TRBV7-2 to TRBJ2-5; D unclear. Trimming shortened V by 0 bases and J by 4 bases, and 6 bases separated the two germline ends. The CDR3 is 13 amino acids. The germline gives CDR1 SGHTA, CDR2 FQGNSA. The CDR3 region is CASSLAASETQYF. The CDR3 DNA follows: TGTGCCAGCAGCTTAGCCGCTTCAGAGACCCAGTACTTC. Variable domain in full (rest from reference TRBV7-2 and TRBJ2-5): GAGVSQSPSNKVTEKGKDVELRCDPISGHTALYWYRQSLGQGLEFLIYFQGNSAPDKSGLPSDRFSAERTGGSVSTLTIQRTQQEDSAVYLCASSLAASETQYFGPGTRLLVL.

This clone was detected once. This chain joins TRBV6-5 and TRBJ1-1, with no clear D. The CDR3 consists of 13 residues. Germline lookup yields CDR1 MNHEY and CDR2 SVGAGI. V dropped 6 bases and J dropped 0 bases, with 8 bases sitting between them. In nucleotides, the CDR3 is TGTGCCAGCAGGGCCGTGATGAACACTGAAGCTTTCTTT. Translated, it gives CASRAVMNTEAFF.